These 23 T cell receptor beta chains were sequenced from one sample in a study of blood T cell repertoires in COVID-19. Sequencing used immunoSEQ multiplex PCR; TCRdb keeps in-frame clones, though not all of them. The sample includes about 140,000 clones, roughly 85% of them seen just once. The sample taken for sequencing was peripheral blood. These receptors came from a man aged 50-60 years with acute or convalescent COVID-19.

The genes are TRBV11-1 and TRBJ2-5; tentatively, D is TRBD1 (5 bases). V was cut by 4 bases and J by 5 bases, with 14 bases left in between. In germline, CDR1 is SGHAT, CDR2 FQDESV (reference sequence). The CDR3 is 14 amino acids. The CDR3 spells CASSSDLGPETQYF. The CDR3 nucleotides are TGTGCCAGCAGCTCAGATTTGGGGCCGGAGACCCAGTACTTC.

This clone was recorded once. The CDR3 reads CASRVRTGANYEQYF. The CDR3 DNA sequence: TGTGCCAGCAGAGTCAGGACAGGCGCCAACTACGAGCAGTACTTC. This chain uses TRBV6-5 with TRBJ2-7; the match to TRBD1 covers 7 bases. J lost 3 bases, V lost 6 bases, and 11 bases had no gene match. This CDR3 contains 15 residues. Germline V lookup: CDR1 MNHEY, CDR2 SVGAGI.

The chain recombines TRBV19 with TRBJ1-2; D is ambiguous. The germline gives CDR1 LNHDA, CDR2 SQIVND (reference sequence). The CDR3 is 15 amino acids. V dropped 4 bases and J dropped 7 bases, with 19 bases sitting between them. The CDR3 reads CASSTLGAVGVGYTF. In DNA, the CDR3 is TGTGCCAGTAGTACCTTGGGAGCAGTCGGGGTTGGCTACACCTTC.

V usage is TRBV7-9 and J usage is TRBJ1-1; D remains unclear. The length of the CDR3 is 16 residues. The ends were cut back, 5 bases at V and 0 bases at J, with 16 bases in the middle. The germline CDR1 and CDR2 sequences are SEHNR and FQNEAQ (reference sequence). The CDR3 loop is CASSPYGNSLNTEAFF. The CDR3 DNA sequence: TGTGCCAGCAGCCCTTACGGGAATAGCCTGAACACTGAAGCTTTCTTT. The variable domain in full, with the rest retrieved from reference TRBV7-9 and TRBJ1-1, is DTGVSQNPRHKITKRGQNVTFRCDPISEHNRLYWYRQTLGQGPEFLTYFQNEAQLEKSRLLSDRFSAERPKGSFSTLEIQRTEQGDSAMYLCASSPYGNSLNTEAFFGQGTRLTVV.

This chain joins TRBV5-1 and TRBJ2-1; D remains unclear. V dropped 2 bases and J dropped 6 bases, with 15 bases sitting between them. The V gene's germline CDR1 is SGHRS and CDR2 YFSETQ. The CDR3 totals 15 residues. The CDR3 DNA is TGCGCCAGCAGCTTAGTTTTCTCCCCGGGCAATGAGCAGTTCTTC. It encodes CASSLVFSPGNEQFF.

The CDR3 bases are TGTGCCAGCAGCTTAGCTGCTGGGGGGTGGAGCTCCTACAATGAGCAGTTCTTC. Translation gives CASSLAAGGWSSYNEQFF. This rearrangement joins TRBV7-9 to TRBJ2-1; weak D call: TRBD2 (6 bases). The germline V gene has CDR1 SEHNR and CDR2 FQNEAQ (reference sequence). The V gene lost 0 bases and the J gene lost 0 bases, with 15 bases spanning the gap. This CDR3 comprises 18 residues.

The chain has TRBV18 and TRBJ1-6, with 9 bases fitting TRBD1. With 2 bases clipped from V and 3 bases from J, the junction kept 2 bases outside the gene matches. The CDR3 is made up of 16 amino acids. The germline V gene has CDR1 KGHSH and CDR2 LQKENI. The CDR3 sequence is CASSPRTGDYNSPLHF. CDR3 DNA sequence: TGTGCCAGCTCACCAAGGACAGGGGACTATAATTCACCCCTCCACTTT. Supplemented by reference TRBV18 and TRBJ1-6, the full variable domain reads NAGVMQNPRHLVRRRGQEARLRCSPMKGHSHVYWYRQLPEEGLKFMVYLQKENIIDESGMPKERFSAEFPKEGPSILRIQQVVRGDSAAYFCASSPRTGDYNSPLHFGNGTRLTVT.

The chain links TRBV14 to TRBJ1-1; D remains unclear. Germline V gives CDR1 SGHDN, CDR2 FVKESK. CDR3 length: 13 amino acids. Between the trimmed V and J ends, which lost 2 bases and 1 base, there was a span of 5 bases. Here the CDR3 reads CASSQNTNTEAFF. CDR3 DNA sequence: TGTGCCAGCAGCCAAAACACGAACACTGAAGCTTTCTTT.

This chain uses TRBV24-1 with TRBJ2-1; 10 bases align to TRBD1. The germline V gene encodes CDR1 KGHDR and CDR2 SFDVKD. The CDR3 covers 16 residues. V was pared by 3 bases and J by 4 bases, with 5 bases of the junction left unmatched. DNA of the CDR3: TGTGCCACCAGTGATACCGGGACAGGGGCGTACAATGAGCAGTTCTTC. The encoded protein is CATSDTGTGAYNEQFF.

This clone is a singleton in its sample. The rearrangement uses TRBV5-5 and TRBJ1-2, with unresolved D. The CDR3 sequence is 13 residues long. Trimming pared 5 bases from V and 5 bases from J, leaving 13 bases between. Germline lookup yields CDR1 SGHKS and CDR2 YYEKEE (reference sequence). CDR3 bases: TGTGCCAGCAGTCCTGCTACGGAGTATGGCTACACCTTC. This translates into CASSPATEYGYTF.

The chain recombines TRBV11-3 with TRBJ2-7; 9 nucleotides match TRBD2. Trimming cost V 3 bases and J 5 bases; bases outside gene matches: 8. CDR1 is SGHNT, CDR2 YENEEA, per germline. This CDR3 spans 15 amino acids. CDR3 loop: CASSFGSGSIDEQYF. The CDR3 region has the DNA TGTGCCAGCAGCTTCGGTAGCGGGAGTATCGACGAGCAGTACTTC.

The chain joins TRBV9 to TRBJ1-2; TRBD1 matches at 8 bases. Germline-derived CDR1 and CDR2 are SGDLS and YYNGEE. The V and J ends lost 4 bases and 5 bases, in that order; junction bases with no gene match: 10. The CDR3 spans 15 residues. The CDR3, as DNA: TGTGCCAGCAGCCCCGGGACAGGCGGCGGGTATGGCTACACCTTC. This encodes CASSPGTGGGYGYTF. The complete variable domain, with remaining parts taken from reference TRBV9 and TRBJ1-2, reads DSGVTQTPKHLITATGQRVTLRCSPRSGDLSVYWYQQSLDQGLQFLIQYYNGEERAKGNILERFSAQQFPDLHSELNLSSLELGDSALYFCASSPGTGGGYGYTFGSGTRLTVV.

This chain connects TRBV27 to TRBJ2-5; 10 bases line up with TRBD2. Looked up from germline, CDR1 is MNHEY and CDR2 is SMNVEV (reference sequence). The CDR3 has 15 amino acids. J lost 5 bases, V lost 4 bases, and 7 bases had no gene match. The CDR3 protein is CASSWTSGLAETQYF. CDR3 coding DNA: TGTGCCAGCAGTTGGACTAGCGGTCTGGCGGAGACCCAGTACTTC.

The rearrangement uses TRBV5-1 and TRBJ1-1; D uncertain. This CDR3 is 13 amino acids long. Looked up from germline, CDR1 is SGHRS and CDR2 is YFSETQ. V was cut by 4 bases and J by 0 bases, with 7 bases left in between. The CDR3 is CASSNSMNTEAFF. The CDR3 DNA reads TGCGCCAGCAGCAACAGTATGAACACTGAAGCTTTCTTT.

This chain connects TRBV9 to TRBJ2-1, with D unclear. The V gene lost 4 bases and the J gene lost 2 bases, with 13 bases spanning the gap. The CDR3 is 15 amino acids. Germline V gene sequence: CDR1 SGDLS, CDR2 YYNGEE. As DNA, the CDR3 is TGTGCCAGCAGCTACGAGAGCAGCGCCTACAATGAGCAGTTCTTC. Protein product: CASSYESSAYNEQFF.

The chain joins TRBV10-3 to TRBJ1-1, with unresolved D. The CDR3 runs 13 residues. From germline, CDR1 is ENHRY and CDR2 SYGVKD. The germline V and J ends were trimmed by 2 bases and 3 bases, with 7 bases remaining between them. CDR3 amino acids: CAISEAGDTEAFF. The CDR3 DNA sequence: TGTGCCATCAGTGAGGCCGGGGACACTGAAGCTTTCTTT.

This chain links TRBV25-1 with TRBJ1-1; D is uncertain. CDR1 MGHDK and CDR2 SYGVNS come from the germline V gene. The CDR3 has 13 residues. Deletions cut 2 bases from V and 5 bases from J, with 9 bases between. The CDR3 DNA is TGTGCCAGCAGTGAAGAGGGAAGAACTGAAGCTTTCTTT. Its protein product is CASSEEGRTEAFF.

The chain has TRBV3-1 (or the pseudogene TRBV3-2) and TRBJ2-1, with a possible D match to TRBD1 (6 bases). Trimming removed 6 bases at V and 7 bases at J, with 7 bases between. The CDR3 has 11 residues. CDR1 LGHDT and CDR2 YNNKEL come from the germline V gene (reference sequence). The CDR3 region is CASRGANEQFF. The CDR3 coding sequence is TGTGCCAGCAGGGGGGCTAATGAGCAGTTCTTC.

In nucleotides, the CDR3 is TGTGCCATCAGCACGGGACAGAGTAATGAAAAACTGTTTTTT. Translation: CAISTGQSNEKLFF. The V and J genes are TRBV10-3 and TRBJ1-4; 7 nucleotides match TRBD1. J gave up 4 bases and V 6 bases, and 5 bases lay outside the gene matches. The CDR3 has 14 residues. Germline assignment: CDR1 ENHRY and CDR2 SYGVKD.

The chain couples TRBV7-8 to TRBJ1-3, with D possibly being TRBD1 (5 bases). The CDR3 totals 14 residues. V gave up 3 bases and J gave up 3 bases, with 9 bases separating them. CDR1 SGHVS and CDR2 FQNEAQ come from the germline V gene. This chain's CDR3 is CASSFREDGNTIYF. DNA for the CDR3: TGTGCCAGCAGCTTCAGGGAAGATGGAAACACCATATATTTT.

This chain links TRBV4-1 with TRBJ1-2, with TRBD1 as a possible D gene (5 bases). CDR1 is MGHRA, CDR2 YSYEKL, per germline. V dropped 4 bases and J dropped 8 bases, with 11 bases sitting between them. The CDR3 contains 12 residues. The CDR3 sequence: CASSLSGGGYTF. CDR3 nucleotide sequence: TGCGCCAGCAGCCTAAGTGGGGGGGGCTACACCTTC.

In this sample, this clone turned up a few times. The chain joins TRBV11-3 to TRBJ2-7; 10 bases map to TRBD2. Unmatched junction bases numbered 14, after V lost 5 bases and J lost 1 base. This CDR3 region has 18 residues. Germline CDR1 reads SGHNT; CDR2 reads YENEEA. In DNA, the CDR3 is TGTGCCAGCAGCCCACTCGCTAGCGGGAGCGGTGTATCCTACGAGCAGTACTTC. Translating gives CASSPLASGSGVSYEQYF.

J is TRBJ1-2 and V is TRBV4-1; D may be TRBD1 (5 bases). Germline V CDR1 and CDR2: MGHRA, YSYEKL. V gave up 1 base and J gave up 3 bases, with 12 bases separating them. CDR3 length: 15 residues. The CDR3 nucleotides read TGCGCCAGCAGCCAAGGGGTGACAGAGTACTATGGCTACACCTTC. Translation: CASSQGVTEYYGYTF.